The clone carrying this T cell receptor beta chain was recorded a few times. The V gene's germline CDR1 is SGHTA and CDR2 FQGNSA. V was pared by 2 bases and J by 6 bases, with 10 bases between. This CDR3 is built from 13 residues. PCR amplification relied on 60 Vbeta primers (plus 13 Jbeta primers). This table comes from immunoSEQ multiplex PCR, and its TCRdb copy is limited to in-frame clones, with some not included. This sample has some 130,000 clones, with approximately 60% found just once. The data belong to a study of cytomegalovirus exposure and HLA in healthy donors. This TCR was recovered from a woman in her thirties or forties in good health and CMV-seronegative. The rearrangement uses TRBV7-2 and TRBJ1-2; D is possibly TRBD1 (6 bases). Sequencing was done on a sample of PBMCs. The CDR3, as DNA: TGTGCCAGCAGCTTAAGGGGGGGGGATGGCTACACCTTC. It encodes CASSLRGGDGYTF. The full variable domain, with the rest looked up from reference TRBV7-2 and TRBJ1-2, is GAGVSQSPSNKVTEKGKDVELRCDPISGHTALYWYRQSLGQGLEFLIYFQGNSAPDKSGLPSDRFSAERTGGSVSTLTIQRTQQEDSAVYLCASSLRGGDGYTFGSGTRLTVV.